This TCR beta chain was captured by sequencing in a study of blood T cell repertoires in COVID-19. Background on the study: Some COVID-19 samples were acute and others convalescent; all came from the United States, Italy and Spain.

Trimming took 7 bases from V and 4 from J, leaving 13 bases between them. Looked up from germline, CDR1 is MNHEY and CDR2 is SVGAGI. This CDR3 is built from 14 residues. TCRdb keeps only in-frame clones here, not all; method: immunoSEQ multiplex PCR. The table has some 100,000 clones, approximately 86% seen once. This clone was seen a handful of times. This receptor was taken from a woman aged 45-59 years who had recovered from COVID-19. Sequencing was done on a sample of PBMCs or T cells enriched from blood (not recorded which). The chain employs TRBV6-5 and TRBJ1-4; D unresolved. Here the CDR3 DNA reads TGTGCCAGCACCACACGATCCTTTAATGAAAAACTGTTTTTT. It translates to CASTTRSFNEKLFF.